This T cell receptor beta chain was recovered during a study of T cell changes during pregnancy in multiple sclerosis. The germline V and J ends were trimmed by 0 bases and 8 bases, with 10 bases remaining between them. CDR3 length: 12 residues. Germline V CDR1 and CDR2: GTSNPN, SVGIG (reference sequence). Assay used: immunoSEQ multiplex PCR; TCRdb lists only in-frame clones, some missing. Of 100,000 or so clones in the sample, roughly 93% were seen once. The V call is TRBV30, the J call TRBJ1-2; D might be TRBD1 (6 bases). The sequence was collected from a female donor with multiple sclerosis, enrolled in a pregnancy study. This sample comprised peripheral blood, obtained in the first trimester of pregnancy. CDR3 amino acids: CAWSVQGLGYTF. DNA for the CDR3: TGTGCCTGGAGTGTACAGGGCCTCGGCTACACCTTC.